This T cell receptor beta chain was sequenced during a study of shared clonotypes between healthy human individuals. Overall study: The study used three CD4 naive, three CD4 memory, two CD8 naive and one CD8 memory plate per donor.

HIV-negative, healthy adults without recent acute infections or vaccinations were the donors. This CDR3 comprises 16 residues. Losses at the gene ends were 4 bases for V and 0 bases for J; bases not matched to a gene: 3. CDR1 is SGHRS and CDR2 is YFSETQ in the germline V gene. A remark on this clone: Its antigen is as yet unknown.

TCRdb's table, derived via immunoSEQ multiplex PCR, lists solely in-frame clones and lacks some. The sample lists 2 million to 2.5 million clones; approximately 93% were seen once. The study, taken as a whole, reports: Across a handful of donors, naive CD4 shared roughly 5%, naive CD8 more than 3%, memory CD4 2% to 2.5%, memory CD8 0.4%. In contrast to clonotypes shared by all four donors, non-shared clonotypes had lower generation probabilities.

The receptor comes from a man between 18 and 35 years old in good health. Some clones in this sample may be carry-over from other donors' samples. The sample was naive CD4+ T cells from PBMCs. Stated subset: CD45RA+ positively selected. The chain is built from TRBV5-1 and TRBJ2-6; 8 bases line up with TRBD1. CDR3 sequence (DNA): TGCGCCAGCAGCGGGGGACAGGCCTCTGGGGCCAACGTCCTGACTTTC. Translating it yields CASSGGQASGANVLTF.